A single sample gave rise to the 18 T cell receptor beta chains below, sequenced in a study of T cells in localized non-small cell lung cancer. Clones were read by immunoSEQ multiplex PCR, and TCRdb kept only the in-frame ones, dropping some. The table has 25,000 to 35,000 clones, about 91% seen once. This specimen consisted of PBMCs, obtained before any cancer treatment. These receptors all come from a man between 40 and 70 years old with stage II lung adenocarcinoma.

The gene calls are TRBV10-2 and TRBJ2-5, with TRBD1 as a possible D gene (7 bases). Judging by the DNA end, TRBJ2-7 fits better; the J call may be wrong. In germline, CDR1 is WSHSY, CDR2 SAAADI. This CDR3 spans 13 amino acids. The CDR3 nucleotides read TGCGCCAGCAGTGTTGCGGGACAGAACGAGCAGTACTTC. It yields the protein CASSVAGQNEQYF.

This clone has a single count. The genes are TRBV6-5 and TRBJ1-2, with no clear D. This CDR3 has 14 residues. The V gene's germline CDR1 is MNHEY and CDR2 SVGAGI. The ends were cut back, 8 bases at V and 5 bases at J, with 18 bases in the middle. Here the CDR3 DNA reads TGTGCCAGCCGCACCTACCAGAGGAGGTATGGCTACACCTTC. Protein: CASRTYQRRYGYTF.

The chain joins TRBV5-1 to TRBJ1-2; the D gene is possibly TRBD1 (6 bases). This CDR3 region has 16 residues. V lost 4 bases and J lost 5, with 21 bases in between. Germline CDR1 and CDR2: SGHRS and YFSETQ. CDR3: CASSGEAGDVGYGYTF. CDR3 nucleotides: TGCGCCAGCAGCGGGGAGGCAGGGGATGTTGGATATGGCTACACCTTC.

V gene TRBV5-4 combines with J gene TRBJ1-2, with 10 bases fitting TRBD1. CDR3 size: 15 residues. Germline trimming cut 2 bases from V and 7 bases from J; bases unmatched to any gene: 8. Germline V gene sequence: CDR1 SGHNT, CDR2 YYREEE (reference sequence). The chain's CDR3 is CASSFGTGELRGYTF. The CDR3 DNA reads TGTGCCAGCAGCTTCGGGACAGGGGAGTTGCGTGGCTACACCTTC.

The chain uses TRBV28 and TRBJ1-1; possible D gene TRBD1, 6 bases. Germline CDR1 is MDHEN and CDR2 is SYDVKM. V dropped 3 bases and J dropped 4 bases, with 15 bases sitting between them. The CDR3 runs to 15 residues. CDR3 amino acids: CASSFQGMRSTEAFF. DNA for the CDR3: TGTGCCAGCAGTTTTCAGGGGATGAGGAGCACTGAAGCTTTCTTT. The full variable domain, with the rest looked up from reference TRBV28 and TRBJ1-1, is DVKVTQSSRYLVKRTGEKVFLECVQDMDHENMFWYRQDPGLGLRLIYFSYDVKMKEKGDIPEGYSVSREKKERFSLILESASTNQTSMYLCASSFQGMRSTEAFFGQGTRLTVV.

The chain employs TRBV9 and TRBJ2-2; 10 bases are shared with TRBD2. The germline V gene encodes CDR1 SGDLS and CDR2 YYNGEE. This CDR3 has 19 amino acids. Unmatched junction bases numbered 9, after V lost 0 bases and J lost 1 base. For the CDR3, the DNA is TGTGCCAGCAGCGTAGGGAAGCGGGAGGGGCCGCAGAACACCGGGGAGCTGTTTTTT. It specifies CASSVGKREGPQNTGELFF.

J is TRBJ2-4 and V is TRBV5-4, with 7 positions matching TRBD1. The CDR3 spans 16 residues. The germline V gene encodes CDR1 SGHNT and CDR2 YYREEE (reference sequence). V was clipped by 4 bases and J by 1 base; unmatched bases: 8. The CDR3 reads CASSPQGSGAKNIQYF. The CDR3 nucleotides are TGTGCCAGCAGCCCACAGGGGTCCGGGGCCAAAAACATTCAGTACTTC. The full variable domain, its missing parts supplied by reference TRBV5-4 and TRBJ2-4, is ETGVTQSPTHLIKTRGQQVTLRCSSQSGHNTVSWYQQALGQGPQFIFQYYREEENGRGNFPPRFSGLQFPNYSSELNVNALELDDSALYLCASSPQGSGAKNIQYFGAGTRLSVL.

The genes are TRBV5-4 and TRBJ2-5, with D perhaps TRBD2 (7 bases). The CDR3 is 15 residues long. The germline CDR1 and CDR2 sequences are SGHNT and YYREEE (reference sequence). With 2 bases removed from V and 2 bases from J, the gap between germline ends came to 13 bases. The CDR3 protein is CASSLGGAIQETQYF. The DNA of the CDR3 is TGTGCCAGCAGCTTAGGGGGGGCGATACAAGAGACCCAGTACTTC.

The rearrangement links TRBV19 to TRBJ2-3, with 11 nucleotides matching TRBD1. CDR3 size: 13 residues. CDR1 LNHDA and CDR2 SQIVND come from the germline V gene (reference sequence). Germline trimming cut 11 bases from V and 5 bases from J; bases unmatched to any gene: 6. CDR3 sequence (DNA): TGTGCCTCCGGACAGGGGGCTCGAGATACGCAGTATTTT. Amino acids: CASGQGARDTQYF.

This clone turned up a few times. CDR3: CASSLIPGSGANVLTF. For the CDR3, the DNA is TGTGCCAGCAGCTTAATCCCAGGGTCCGGGGCCAACGTCCTGACTTTC. This chain links TRBV7-3 with TRBJ2-6, with D possibly being TRBD1 (5 bases). This CDR3 is built from 16 residues. Germline lookup yields CDR1 SGHTA and CDR2 FQGTGA. V was clipped by 1 base and J by 4 bases, with 11 bases between them.

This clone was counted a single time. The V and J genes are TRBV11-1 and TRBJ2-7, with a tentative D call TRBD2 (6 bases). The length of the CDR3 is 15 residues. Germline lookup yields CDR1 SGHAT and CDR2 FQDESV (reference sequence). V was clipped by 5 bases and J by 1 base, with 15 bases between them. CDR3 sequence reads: CASSGAGRESYEQYF. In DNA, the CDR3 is TGTGCCAGCAGCGGGGCTGGACGGGAGTCCTACGAGCAGTACTTC.

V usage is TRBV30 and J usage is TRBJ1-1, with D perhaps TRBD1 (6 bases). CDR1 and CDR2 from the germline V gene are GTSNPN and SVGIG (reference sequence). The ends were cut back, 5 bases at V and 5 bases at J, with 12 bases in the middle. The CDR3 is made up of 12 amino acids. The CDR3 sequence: CAWGQTGTEAFF. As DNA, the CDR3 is TGTGCCTGGGGACAGACCGGGACTGAAGCTTTCTTT.

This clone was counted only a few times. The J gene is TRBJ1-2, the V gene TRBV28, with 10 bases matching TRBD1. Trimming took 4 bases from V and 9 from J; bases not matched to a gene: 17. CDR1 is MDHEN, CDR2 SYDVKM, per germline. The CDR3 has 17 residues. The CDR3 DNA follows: TGTGCCAGCAGTTCCCAATCCCGGGACAGGGGATGGTTGCGCTACACCTTC. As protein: CASSSQSRDRGWLRYTF.

The CDR3 bases are TGTGCCAGCAGTTACTCAGGGCCGGGGGAGACCCAGTACTTC. It is translated as CASSYSGPGETQYF. V usage is TRBV6-6 and J usage is TRBJ2-5, with D tentatively TRBD2 (5 bases). CDR3 length: 14 residues. Trimming cost V 0 bases and J 5 bases, with 10 bases left between them. CDR1 and CDR2 (germline): MNHNY, SVGAGI (reference sequence).

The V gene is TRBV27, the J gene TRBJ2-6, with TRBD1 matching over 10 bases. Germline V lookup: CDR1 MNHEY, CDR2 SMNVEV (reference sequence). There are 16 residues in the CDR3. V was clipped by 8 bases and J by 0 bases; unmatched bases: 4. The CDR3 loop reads CASSWTGGSGANVLTF. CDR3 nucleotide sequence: TGTGCCAGCTCCTGGACAGGGGGCTCTGGGGCCAACGTCCTGACTTTC.

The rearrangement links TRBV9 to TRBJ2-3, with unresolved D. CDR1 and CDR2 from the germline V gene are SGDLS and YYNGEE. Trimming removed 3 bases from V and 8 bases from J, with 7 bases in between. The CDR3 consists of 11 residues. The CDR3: CASSALGTQYF. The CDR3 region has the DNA TGTGCCAGCAGCGCCCTTGGTACGCAGTATTTT.

The CDR3, as DNA: TGTGCCAGCGGACCGCTTACCGCAACTAATGAAAAACTGTTTTTT. Its translation is CASGPLTATNEKLFF. V usage is TRBV27 and J usage is TRBJ1-4; D remains ambiguous. The V end lost 8 bases, the J end lost 0 bases, and 13 bases lay between the germline ends. The CDR3 has 15 residues. CDR1 is MNHEY and CDR2 is SMNVEV in the germline V gene (reference sequence).

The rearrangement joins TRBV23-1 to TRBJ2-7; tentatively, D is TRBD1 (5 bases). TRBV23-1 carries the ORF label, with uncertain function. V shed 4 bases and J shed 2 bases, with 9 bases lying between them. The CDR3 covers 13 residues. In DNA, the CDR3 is TGCGCCAGCAGTCCCCAGGGCCCCTACGAGCAGTACTTC. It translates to CASSPQGPYEQYF.